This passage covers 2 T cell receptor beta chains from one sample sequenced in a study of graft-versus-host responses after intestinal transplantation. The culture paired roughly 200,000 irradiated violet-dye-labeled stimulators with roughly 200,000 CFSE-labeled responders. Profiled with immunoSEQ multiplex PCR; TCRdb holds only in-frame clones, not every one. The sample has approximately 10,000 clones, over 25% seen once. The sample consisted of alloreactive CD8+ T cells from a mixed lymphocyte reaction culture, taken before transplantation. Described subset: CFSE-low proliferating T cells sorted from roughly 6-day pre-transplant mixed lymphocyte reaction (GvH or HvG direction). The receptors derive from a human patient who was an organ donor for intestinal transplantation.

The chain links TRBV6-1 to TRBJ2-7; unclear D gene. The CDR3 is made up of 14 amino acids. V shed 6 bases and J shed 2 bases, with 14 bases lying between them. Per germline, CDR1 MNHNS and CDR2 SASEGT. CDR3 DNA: TGTGCCAGCAGCCCCCCCGGCCCAGCCTACGAGCAGTACTTC. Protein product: CASSPPGPAYEQYF.

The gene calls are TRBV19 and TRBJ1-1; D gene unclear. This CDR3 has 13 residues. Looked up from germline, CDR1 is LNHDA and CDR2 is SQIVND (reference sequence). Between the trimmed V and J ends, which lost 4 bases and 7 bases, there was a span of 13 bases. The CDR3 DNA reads TGTGCCAGTAGTAGACAAGGCGGTAATGAAGCTTTCTTT. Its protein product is CASSRQGGNEAFF. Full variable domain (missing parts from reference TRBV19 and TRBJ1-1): DGGITQSPKYLFRKEGQNVTLSCEQNLNHDAMYWYRQDPGQGLRLIYYSQIVNDFQKGDIAEGYSVSREKKESFPLTVTSAQKNPTAFYLCASSRQGGNEAFFGQGTRLTVV.